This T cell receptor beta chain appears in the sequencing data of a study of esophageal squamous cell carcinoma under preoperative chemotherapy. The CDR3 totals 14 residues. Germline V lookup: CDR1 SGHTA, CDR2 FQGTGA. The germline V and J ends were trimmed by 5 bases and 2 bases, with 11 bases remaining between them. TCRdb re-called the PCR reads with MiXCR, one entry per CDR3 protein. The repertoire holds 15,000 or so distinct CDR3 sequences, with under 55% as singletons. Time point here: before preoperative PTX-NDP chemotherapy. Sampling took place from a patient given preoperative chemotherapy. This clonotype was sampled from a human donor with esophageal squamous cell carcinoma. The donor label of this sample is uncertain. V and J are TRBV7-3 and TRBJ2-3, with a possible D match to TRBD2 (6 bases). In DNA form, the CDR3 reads TGTGCCAGCAGCCCAGCGGGCGTCACAGATACGCAGTATTTT. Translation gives CASSPAGVTDTQYF.